This T cell receptor beta chain was recovered during a study of T cell responses to AZD1222 COVID-19 vaccine. At the level of the study: Pooling of second doses given at about 4 or about 12 weeks was done.

TCRdb's copy holds only in-frame clones and misses some; the assay was immunoSEQ multiplex PCR. The data hold over 150,000 clones, with 90% observed a single time. On this clone itself: The antigen is undetermined.

V shed 5 bases and J 4 bases; nucleotides not matched to a gene: 6. The V gene's germline CDR1 is SGHAT and CDR2 FQNNGV. There are 14 residues in the CDR3. Study-wide results and limits: Repertoire sampling was restricted to post-peak T cell response timepoints. Nearly half of spike-specific TCRs reportedly target variant regions that are unmutated in the B.1.351 and B.1.1.7 variants.

The TCR originated in an adult in good health. The sequencing here drew on peripheral blood, taken on day 0 of AZD1222 vaccination. The chain recombines TRBV11-2 with TRBJ2-5, with 8 positions matching TRBD1. This CDR3 reads CASSRPQGGETQYF. The DNA of the CDR3 is TGTGCCAGCAGCCGTCCACAGGGGGGAGAGACCCAGTACTTC.